The source of this T cell receptor (beta chain) is a study of a mutant IDH1 vaccine in newly diagnosed glioma. The wider study: Sex among treated patients split about 62% male, about 40% female; mean age was approximately 38 years.

Documented time point: baseline, week 1 (first vaccination visit). The treatment here: pre-vaccination baseline after standard-of-care therapy. The V gene lost 7 bases and the J gene lost 0 bases, with 14 bases spanning the gap. The V gene's germline CDR1 is SGDLS and CDR2 YYNGEE. The CDR3 has 16 amino acids. Study-level results: Seemingly, top peripheral T cell clonotype changes bore no relation to pseudoprogression.

Assay used: immunoSEQ multiplex PCR; TCRdb lists only in-frame clones, some missing. Among tens of thousands of clones listed, 83% were seen once. On this clone: The antigen is undetermined.

This receptor was obtained from a woman aged 45-65 years with glioma. This chain joins TRBV9 and TRBJ2-6; D uncertain. The starting material was PBMCs, obtained from a glioma patient treated with radiotherapy, temozolomide or both. CDR3: CASRKGELSGANVLTF. The CDR3, as DNA: TGTGCCAGCCGTAAGGGCGAGCTCTCTGGGGCCAACGTCCTGACTTTC.